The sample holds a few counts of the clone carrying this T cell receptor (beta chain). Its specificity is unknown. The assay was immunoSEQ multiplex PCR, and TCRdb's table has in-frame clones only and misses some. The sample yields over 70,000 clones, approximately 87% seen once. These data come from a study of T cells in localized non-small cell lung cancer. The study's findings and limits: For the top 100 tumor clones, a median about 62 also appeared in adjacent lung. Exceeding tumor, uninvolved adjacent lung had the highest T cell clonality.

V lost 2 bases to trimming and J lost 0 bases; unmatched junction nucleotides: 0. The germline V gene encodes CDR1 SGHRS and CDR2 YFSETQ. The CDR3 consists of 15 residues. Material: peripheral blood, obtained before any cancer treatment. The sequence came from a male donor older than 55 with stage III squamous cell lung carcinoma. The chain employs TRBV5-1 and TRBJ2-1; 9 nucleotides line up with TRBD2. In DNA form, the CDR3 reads TGCGCCAGCAGCTTTAGCGGGGGCTCCTACAATGAGCAGTTCTTC. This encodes CASSFSGGSYNEQFF.